This T cell receptor (beta chain) is drawn from a study of shared clonotypes between healthy human individuals. The method was immunoSEQ multiplex PCR; TCRdb's version includes in-frame clones alone and lacks a portion of them. The sample includes hundreds of thousands of clones, around 96% of them seen just once. V lost 6 bases to trimming and J lost 5 bases; unmatched junction nucleotides: 7. Germline V gene sequence: CDR1 MDHEN, CDR2 SYDVKM. The CDR3 consists of 14 residues. Naive CD8 cells lacked CD45RO, underwent positive selection for CCR7 and left out terminally differentiated effector memory CD45RA+ cells.

The chain employs TRBV28 and TRBJ2-7; 10 bases are a match to TRBD1. The sample taken for sequencing was naive CD8+ T cells sorted from blood. The source of this sequence is a woman aged 25 to 39 in good health. CDR3 amino acids: CASRAAGTGDEQYF. The CDR3, as DNA: TGTGCCAGCAGAGCAGCCGGGACAGGGGACGAGCAGTACTTC.